This TCR beta chain was documented in a study of cytomegalovirus exposure and HLA in healthy donors. Across the study: A subsequent analysis stated that the roughly 130 validation repertoires were run on the same platform as the approximately 700 first-cohort repertoires. Whole-study results and caveats: The majority of TCR sequences were rare, yet some public TCRs appeared in many donors. Within the 120 or so validation repertoires, first-cohort TCR clusters tended to co-occur, according to a later analysis. Reported results showed that the classifier diagnosed cytomegalovirus status with high specificity and sensitivity.

Turning to this clone: Its antigen is unknown.

CDR1 is MNHEY and CDR2 is SVGAGI in the germline V gene. V lost 2 bases to trimming and J lost 5 bases; unmatched junction nucleotides: 11. There are 16 residues in the CDR3. Assay: immunoSEQ multiplex PCR; the TCRdb copy retains only in-frame clones and omits some. The table lists about 110,000 clones, 88% of them singletons. This receptor was taken from a woman under 30 in good health and CMV-seronegative. The V and J genes are TRBV6-5 and TRBJ2-7; 8 bases align to TRBD1. Material: PBMCs. CDR3 loop: CASSYRITVTGDEQYF. CDR3 sequence (DNA): TGTGCCAGCAGTTACCGAATAACAGTGACAGGGGACGAGCAGTACTTC.